This T cell receptor (beta chain) was identified in a study of shared clonotypes between healthy human individuals. The CDR3 has 14 residues. The V segment lost 0 bases and the J segment 5 bases; nucleotides outside the gene matches: 1. Germline assignment: CDR1 SGHNT and CDR2 YENEEA. TCRdb keeps only in-frame clones here, not all; method: immunoSEQ multiplex PCR. The sample lists roughly 2.5 million clones, about 92% occurring once. The count of this clone is one. The rearrangement uses TRBV11-3 and TRBJ1-2; 9 bases are shared with TRBD1. The sequenced sample consisted of naive CD4+ T cells sorted from blood. Subset specified: CD45RA+ positively selected. This clonotype originated in a man in his late teens or twenties in good health. CDR3 DNA sequence: TGTGCCAGCAGCTTAGATGGGACAGGGTATGGCTACACCTTC. Translated, it gives CASSLDGTGYGYTF.